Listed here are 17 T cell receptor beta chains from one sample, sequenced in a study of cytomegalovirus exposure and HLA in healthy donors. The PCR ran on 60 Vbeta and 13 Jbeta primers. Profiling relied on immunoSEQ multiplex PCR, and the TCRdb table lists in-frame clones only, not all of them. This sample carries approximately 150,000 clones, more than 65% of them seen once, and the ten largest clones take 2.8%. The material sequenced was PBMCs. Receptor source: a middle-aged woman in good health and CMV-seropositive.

CDR3 nucleotides: TGTGCCAGTAGTAGACAGGGGTCAAACACTGAAGCTTTCTTT. It is translated as CASSRQGSNTEAFF. The genes are TRBV19 and TRBJ1-1; TRBD1 agrees at 8 bases. Germline trimming cut 4 bases from V and 2 bases from J; bases unmatched to any gene: 3. The CDR3 is 14 amino acids. Germline V gene lookup returns CDR1 LNHDA and CDR2 SQIVND (reference sequence).

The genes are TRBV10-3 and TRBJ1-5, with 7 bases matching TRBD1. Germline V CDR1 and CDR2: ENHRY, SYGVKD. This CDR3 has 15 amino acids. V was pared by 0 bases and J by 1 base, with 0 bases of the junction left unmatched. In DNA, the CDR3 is TGTGCCATCAGTGAGTCACAGGGGAGCAATCAGCCCCAGCATTTT. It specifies CAISESQGSNQPQHF.

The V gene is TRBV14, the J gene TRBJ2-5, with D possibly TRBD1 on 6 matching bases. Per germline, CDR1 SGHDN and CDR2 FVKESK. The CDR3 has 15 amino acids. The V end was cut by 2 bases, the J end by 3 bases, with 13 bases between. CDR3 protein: CASSQTGLSEETQYF. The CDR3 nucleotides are TGTGCCAGCAGCCAAACAGGGCTTTCCGAAGAGACCCAGTACTTC.

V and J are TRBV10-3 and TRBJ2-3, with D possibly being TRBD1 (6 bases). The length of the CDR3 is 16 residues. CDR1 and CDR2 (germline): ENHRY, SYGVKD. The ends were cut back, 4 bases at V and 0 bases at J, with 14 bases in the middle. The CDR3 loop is CAISATDSFSTDTQYF. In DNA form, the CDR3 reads TGTGCCATCAGTGCCACGGACAGCTTTAGCACAGATACGCAGTATTTT.

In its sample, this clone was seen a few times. The CDR3 DNA reads as TGTGCCAGCACCGGTGGAGGCACCATATATTTT. Protein sequence: CASTGGGTIYF. The rearrangement links TRBV6-6 to TRBJ1-3; D gene unclear. Germline V gives CDR1 MNHNY, CDR2 SVGAGI (reference sequence). Trimming took 7 bases from V and 9 from J, leaving 10 bases between them. The CDR3 is 11 amino acids.

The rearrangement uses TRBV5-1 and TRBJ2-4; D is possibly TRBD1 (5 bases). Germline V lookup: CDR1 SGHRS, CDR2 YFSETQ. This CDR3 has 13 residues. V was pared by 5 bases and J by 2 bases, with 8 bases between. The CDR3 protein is CASSQGSKNIQYF. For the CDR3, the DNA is TGCGCCAGCAGTCAGGGTTCCAAAAACATTCAGTACTTC.

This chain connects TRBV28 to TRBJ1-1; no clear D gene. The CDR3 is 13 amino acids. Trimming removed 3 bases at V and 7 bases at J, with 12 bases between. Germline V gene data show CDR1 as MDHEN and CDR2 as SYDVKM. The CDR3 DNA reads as TGTGCCAGCAGTTTCCCCGGAACAGATGAAGCTTTCTTT. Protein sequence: CASSFPGTDEAFF.

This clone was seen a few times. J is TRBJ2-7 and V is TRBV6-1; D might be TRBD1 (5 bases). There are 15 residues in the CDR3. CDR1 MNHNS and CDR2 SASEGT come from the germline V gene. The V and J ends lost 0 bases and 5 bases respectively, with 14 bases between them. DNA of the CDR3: TGTGCCAGCAGTGAAGCACTCCAGGGCCCCCACGAGCAGTACTTC. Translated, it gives CASSEALQGPHEQYF.

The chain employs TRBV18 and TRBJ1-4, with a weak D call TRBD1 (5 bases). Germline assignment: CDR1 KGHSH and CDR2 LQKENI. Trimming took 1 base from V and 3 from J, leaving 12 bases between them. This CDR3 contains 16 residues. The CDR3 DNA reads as TGTGCCAGCTCACCACGGGGCCCCCCCCCTAATGAAAAACTGTTTTTT. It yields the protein CASSPRGPPPNEKLFF.

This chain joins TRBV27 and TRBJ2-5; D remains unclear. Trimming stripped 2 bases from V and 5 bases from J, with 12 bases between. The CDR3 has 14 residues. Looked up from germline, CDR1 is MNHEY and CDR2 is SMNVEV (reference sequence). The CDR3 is CASSLGADLETQYF. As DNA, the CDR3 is TGTGCCAGCAGTTTAGGAGCCGATCTGGAGACCCAGTACTTC.

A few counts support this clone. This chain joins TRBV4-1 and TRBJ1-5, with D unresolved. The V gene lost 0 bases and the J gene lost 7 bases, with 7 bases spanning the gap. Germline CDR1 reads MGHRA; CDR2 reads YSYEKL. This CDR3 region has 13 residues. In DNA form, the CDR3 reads TGCGCCAGCAGCCAAGATCCGCGACAGCCCCAGCATTTT. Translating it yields CASSQDPRQPQHF.

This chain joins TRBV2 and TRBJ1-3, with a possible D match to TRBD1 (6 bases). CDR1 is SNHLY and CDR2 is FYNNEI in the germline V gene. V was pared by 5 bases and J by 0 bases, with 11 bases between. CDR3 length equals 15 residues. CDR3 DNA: TGTGCCAGCAGTTTGGACAGCCCCTCTGGAAACACCATATATTTT. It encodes CASSLDSPSGNTIYF.

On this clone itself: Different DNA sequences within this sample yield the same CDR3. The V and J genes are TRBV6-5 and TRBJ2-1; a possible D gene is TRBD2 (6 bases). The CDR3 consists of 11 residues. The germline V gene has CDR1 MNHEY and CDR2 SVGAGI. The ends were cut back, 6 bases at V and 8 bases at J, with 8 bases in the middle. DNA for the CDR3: TGTGCCAGCAGCCGGAGGGATGAGCAGTTCTTC. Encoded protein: CASSRRDEQFF.

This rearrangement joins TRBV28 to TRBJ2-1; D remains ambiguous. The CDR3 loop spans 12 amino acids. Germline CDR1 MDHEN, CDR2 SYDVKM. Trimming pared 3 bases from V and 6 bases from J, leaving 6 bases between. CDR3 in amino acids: CASSFPFNEQFF. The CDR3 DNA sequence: TGTGCCAGCAGTTTCCCGTTCAATGAGCAGTTCTTC.

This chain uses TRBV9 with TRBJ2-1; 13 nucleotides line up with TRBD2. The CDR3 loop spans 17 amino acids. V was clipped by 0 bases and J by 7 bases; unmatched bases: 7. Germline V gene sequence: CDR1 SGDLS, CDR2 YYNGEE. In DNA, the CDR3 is TGTGCCAGCAGCGTAGTTGGAGGGACTAGCGGGAAGAATGAGCAGTTCTTC. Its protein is CASSVVGGTSGKNEQFF.

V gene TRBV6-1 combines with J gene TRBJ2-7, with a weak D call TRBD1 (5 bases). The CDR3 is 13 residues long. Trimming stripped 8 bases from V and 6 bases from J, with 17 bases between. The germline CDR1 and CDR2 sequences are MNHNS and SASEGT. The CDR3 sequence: CASWGSRPPEQYF. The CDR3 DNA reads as TGTGCCAGCTGGGGCTCTCGGCCACCCGAGCAGTACTTC.

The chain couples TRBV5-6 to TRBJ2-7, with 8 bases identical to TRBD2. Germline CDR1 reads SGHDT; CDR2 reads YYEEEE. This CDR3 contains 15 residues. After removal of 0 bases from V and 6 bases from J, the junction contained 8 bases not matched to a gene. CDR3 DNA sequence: TGTGCCAGCAGCTTGGGTTCCGGGGGGGCCGGCGAGCAGTACTTC. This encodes CASSLGSGGAGEQYF. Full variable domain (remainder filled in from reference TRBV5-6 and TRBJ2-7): DAGVTQSPTHLIKTRGQQVTLRCSPKSGHDTVSWYQQALGQGPQFIFQYYEEEERQRGNFPDRFSGHQFPNYSSELNVNALLLGDSALYLCASSLGSGGAGEQYFGPGTRLTVT.